These T cell receptor beta chains were read from a single sample in a study of OX40 agonist ivuxolimab in advanced cancers. Sequencing was performed with immunoSEQ multiplex PCR; in TCRdb, only in-frame clones are kept and a portion is missing. The sample includes 50,000 to 70,000 clones, around 85% seen only once; the top ten take approximately 3%. The sequencing here drew on CD4+ or CD8+ T cells sorted from blood, taken in a trial of the OX40 agonist ivuxolimab. Receptors were obtained from an adult with an advanced solid tumor such as melanoma, head and neck, liver or kidney cancer. CDR3s include the opening cysteine and the closing phenylalanine or tryptophan. D genes are given only for firm matches. The size entry is marked missing in some rows and otherwise reads once, few, many or a size class.

d_call,cdr3_length,clone_size,j_call,v_call,cdr3_nt,cdr3_aa
-,14,-,TRBJ1-1,TRBV7-9,TGTGCCAGCAGCTTAGCAGGGTTTGGCACTGAAGCTTTCTTT,CASSLAGFGTEAFF
TRBD2,14,-,TRBJ2-3,TRBV9,TGTGCCAGCAGCGTAAGCGGGAGGGCAGATACGCAGTATTTT,CASSVSGRADTQYF
-,12,few,TRBJ1-2,TRBV11-1,TGTGCCAGCAGCTTAGGAGACTATGGCTACACCTTC,CASSLGDYGYTF
TRBD2,16,-,TRBJ2-3,TRBV4-3,TGCGCCAGCAGCCTGGCTAGCGGGAGTAGCACAGATACGCAGTATTTT,CASSLASGSSTDTQYF
-,12,-,TRBJ1-1,TRBV6-6,TGTGCCAGCAGTTCTGAGGGGTTCGAAGCTTTCTTT,CASSSEGFEAFF
TRBD2,16,-,TRBJ2-1,TRBV10-3,TGTGCCATCAGTGAGTCGGCTAGCGGGAACTACAATGAGCAGTTCTTC,CAISESASGNYNEQFF
-,11,-,TRBJ1-5,TRBV7-3,TGTGCCAGCAGCTTAGGGGGACCCCAGCATTTT,CASSLGGPQHF
-,10,few,TRBJ2-1,TRBV20-1,TGCAGTGCTATTTTCAATGAGCAGTTCTTC,CSAIFNEQFF
-,17,-,TRBJ1-2,TRBV18,TGTGCCAGCTCTCCCTCGAGGGACAATTCGGCTAACTATGGCTACACCTTC,CASSPSRDNSANYGYTF
-,14,-,TRBJ1-1,TRBV18,TGTGCCAGCTCACCCCGGAACAGGGACACTGAAGCTTTCTTT,CASSPRNRDTEAFF
-,15,-,TRBJ2-3,TRBV9,TGTGCCAGCAGCCCATTAGACTTTCTCACAGATACGCAGTATTTT,CASSPLDFLTDTQYF
TRBD1,15,-,TRBJ1-5,TRBV10-3,TGTGCCATCAGTGACGGACAGGGGGCAAATCAGCCCCAGCATTTT,CAISDGQGANQPQHF
-,14,-,TRBJ1-4,TRBV27,TGTGCCAGCAGTTTTGGACAAGTTAATGAAAAACTGTTTTTT,CASSFGQVNEKLFF
-,15,-,TRBJ1-5,TRBV19,TGTGCCAGTAGTATAGATGGCGGGGGCAATCAGCCCCAGCATTTT,CASSIDGGGNQPQHF
TRBD1,15,-,TRBJ2-7,TRBV4-3,TGCGCCAGCAGCCTAGCTATGGGACAGGCTTACGAGCAGTACTTC,CASSLAMGQAYEQYF
-,14,-,TRBJ2-7,TRBV7-3,TGTGCCAGCAGCTTGTCCAGGGGCTCCTACGAGCAGTACTTC,CASSLSRGSYEQYF
TRBD2,16,-,TRBJ2-7,TRBV11-2,TGTGCCAGCAGCTTAGTCTTGGCGGGAGGGAGGTACGAGCAGTACTTC,CASSLVLAGGRYEQYF
-,17,-,TRBJ1-2,TRBV4-1,TGCGCCAGCAGCCAAGAGAGGGGCGCAGGGTGGTGGTATGGCTACACCTTC,CASSQERGAGWWYGYTF
-,14,-,TRBJ1-5,TRBV7-2,TGTGCCAGCAGCTCGTGGGAATCCAATCAGCCCCAGCATTTT,CASSSWESNQPQHF
-,16,once,TRBJ2-1,TRBV2,TGTGCCAGCAGTGAAAGGGCCCTCAGCTCCTACAATGAGCAGTTCTTC,CASSERALSSYNEQFF
TRBD1,16,medium-sized,TRBJ1-3,TRBV9,TGTGCCAGCAGCCCCCAGGACAGGGCCGATGGAAACACCATATATTTT,CASSPQDRADGNTIYF
TRBD2,14,-,TRBJ2-7,TRBV7-3,TGTGCCAGCAGCATACTAGCGGGGGAGTACGAGCAGTACTTC,CASSILAGEYEQYF
TRBD2,15,-,TRBJ2-2,TRBV11-2,TGTGCCAGCAGCTTGGGGGCTAGCGGGGACCGGGAGCTGTTTTTT,CASSLGASGDRELFF
-,12,-,TRBJ2-1,TRBV7-6,TGTGCCAGCAGCCGAGGGTGGAATGAGCAGTTCTTC,CASSRGWNEQFF
-,13,-,TRBJ2-1,TRBV12-5,TGTGCTAGTGGTTTGCAGGATTTGAATGAGCAGTTCTTC,CASGLQDLNEQFF
-,14,-,TRBJ1-6,TRBV19,TGTGCCAGTAGTAGGGCGGGGGATGATTCACCCCTCCACTTT,CASSRAGDDSPLHF
TRBD2,16,-,TRBJ2-7,TRBV7-3,TGTGCCAGCAGCTTAGACTCGGGGGGAGGCGTTTACGAGCAGTACTTC,CASSLDSGGGVYEQYF
TRBD2,14,-,TRBJ2-7,TRBV7-8,TGTGCCAGCAGCCCCCGCGGGAGCGTCCTTGAGCAGTACTTC,CASSPRGSVLEQYF
-,11,-,TRBJ1-2,TRBV6-1,TGTGCCAGCAGAGCGGGCTATGGCTACACCTTC,CASRAGYGYTF
-,13,-,TRBJ1-1,TRBV7-9,TGTGCCAGCAGCTTACCCGGGGCCACTGAAGCTTTCTTT,CASSLPGATEAFF
-,11,-,TRBJ1-2,TRBV5-1,TGCGCCAGCACGGAAGGGGATGGCTACACCTTC,CASTEGDGYTF
TRBD2,19,-,TRBJ2-3,TRBV4-2,TGTGCCAGCAGCCATTCTCCCACGGGGGGTAGTACGAGCACAGATACGCAGTATTTT,CASSHSPTGGSTSTDTQYF
-,13,few,TRBJ2-7,TRBV7-2,TGTGCCAGCAGCTTGGCCGGTTCCTACGAGCAGTACTTC,CASSLAGSYEQYF
TRBD1,18,once,TRBJ2-2,TRBV19,TGTGCCAGTAGTATGACTTGGACAGGGGTCGGTTTCGGCGGGGAGCTGTTTTTT,CASSMTWTGVGFGGELFF
-,13,-,TRBJ1-1,TRBV7-9,TGTGCCACCGCCAGCGAAGGAGGCACTGAAGCTTTCTTT,CATASEGGTEAFF
TRBD1,15,-,TRBJ1-6,TRBV5-1,TGCGCCAGCACCCGGGACAGGGTCTATAATTCACCCCTCCACTTT,CASTRDRVYNSPLHF
-,14,-,TRBJ2-5,TRBV7-9,TGTGCCGTAGCCGGGGTAAAGGGACAAGAGACCCAGTACTTC,CAVAGVKGQETQYF
-,17,-,TRBJ2-5,TRBV5-8,TGTGCCAGCAGCTTGGGGGGCGCTGGGGGACTCGGGGAGACCCAGTACTTC,CASSLGGAGGLGETQYF
-,14,once,TRBJ2-7,TRBV7-9,TGTGCCAGCAGCTTAGACCATTTCTCCTACGAGCAGTACTTC,CASSLDHFSYEQYF
-,15,-,TRBJ1-3,TRBV19,TGTGCCAGTAGTGGAGGGAGAAGCTCTGGAAACACCATATATTTT,CASSGGRSSGNTIYF
TRBD1,13,few,TRBJ1-5,TRBV27,TGTGCCAGCAGTAAGGACAGGAATCAGCCCCAGCATTTT,CASSKDRNQPQHF
-,14,-,TRBJ2-3,TRBV9,TGTGCCAGCAGCGTAGCGGGGTTTGCAGATACGCAGTATTTT,CASSVAGFADTQYF
-,17,-,TRBJ1-2,TRBV5-6,TGTGCCAGCAGCTTGGCCCCACAGGGAACCCCTAGTAGAGGCTACACCTTC,CASSLAPQGTPSRGYTF
-,16,-,TRBJ2-6,TRBV15,TGTGCCACCAGCGCAGATCGAAACTCTGGGGCCAACGTCCTGACTTTC,CATSADRNSGANVLTF
-,14,few,TRBJ1-5,TRBV2,TGTGCCAGCAGTGGAGGGGCGCGGGATCAGCCCCAGCATTTT,CASSGGARDQPQHF
-,13,few,TRBJ1-1,TRBV4-3,TGCGCCAGCAGCCGCGGGACGAACACTGAAGCTTTCTTT,CASSRGTNTEAFF
-,15,-,TRBJ2-2,TRBV30,TGTGCCTGGAGTGTTGGGCAGGGGAACACCGGGGAGCTGTTTTTT,CAWSVGQGNTGELFF
-,12,-,TRBJ2-3,TRBV4-1,TGCGCCAGCAGCCAAGTGGCTGATACGCAGTATTTT,CASSQVADTQYF
-,13,-,TRBJ2-7,TRBV6-5,TGTGCCAGCAGTTACCTGGCAGCCTACGAGCAGTACTTC,CASSYLAAYEQYF
TRBD1,13,-,TRBJ1-5,TRBV30,TGTGTCTGGAGTGAACAGGGGAGTCAGCCCCAGCATTTT,CVWSEQGSQPQHF
TRBD2,15,-,TRBJ2-7,TRBV6-5,TGTGCCAGCAGGATTACGACTAGCGGGCACTACGAGCAGTACTTC,CASRITTSGHYEQYF
-,12,-,TRBJ1-2,TRBV30,TGTGCCTGGAGGCTTCCGGGGGGGGGCTACACCTTC,CAWRLPGGGYTF